These T cell receptor beta chains were read from a single sample in a study of cytomegalovirus exposure and HLA in healthy donors. Sequencing was performed with immunoSEQ multiplex PCR; in TCRdb, only in-frame clones are kept and a portion is missing. The sample lists about 55,000 clones; around nine tenths were seen once. Source material: PBMCs. These receptors came from a man between 18 and 35 years old in good health and CMV-seronegative. CDR3s include the opening cysteine and the closing phenylalanine or tryptophan. Fields, in order: J gene, clone size, D gene, V gene, CDR3 protein, CDR3 DNA. The D gene is left open where the match is weak. Clone size appears in some rows only: once, few, many, or a class for an expanded clone.

j_gene: TRBJ2-2; abundance: few; d_gene: .; v_gene: TRBV4-2; CDR3aa: CASTNTGLNRELFF; CDR3nt: TGTGCCAGCACCAACACAGGGTTAAACCGGGAGCTGTTTTTT
j_gene: TRBJ2-1; abundance: .; d_gene: .; v_gene: TRBV5-4; CDR3aa: CASSLPTGDEQFF; CDR3nt: TGTGCCAGCAGCCTGCCAACAGGCGATGAGCAGTTCTTC
j_gene: TRBJ1-2; abundance: .; d_gene: .; v_gene: TRBV2; CDR3aa: CASSPGLNSGGYTF; CDR3nt: TGTGCCAGCAGTCCCGGCCTTAATTCGGGTGGCTACACCTTC
j_gene: TRBJ2-5; abundance: .; d_gene: .; v_gene: TRBV5-4; CDR3aa: CASSGGEAQETQYF; CDR3nt: TGTGCCAGCAGCGGGGGCGAGGCCCAAGAGACCCAGTACTTC
j_gene: TRBJ1-1; abundance: once; d_gene: .; v_gene: TRBV28; CDR3aa: CASSLDRLLTMNTEAFF; CDR3nt: TGTGCCAGCAGTCTTGACAGGTTGCTGACCATGAACACTGAAGCTTTCTTT
j_gene: TRBJ1-1; abundance: .; d_gene: TRBD1; v_gene: TRBV6-1; CDR3aa: CASSLEGQGDTEAFF; CDR3nt: TGTGCCAGCAGTCTAGAGGGACAGGGGGATACTGAAGCTTTCTTT
j_gene: TRBJ2-7; abundance: .; d_gene: .; v_gene: TRBV5-1; CDR3aa: CASSLNPGFYEQYF; CDR3nt: TGCGCCAGCAGCTTGAATCCCGGGTTCTACGAGCAGTACTTC
j_gene: TRBJ2-7; abundance: .; d_gene: TRBD2; v_gene: TRBV10-2; CDR3aa: CASSERVAGVYEQYF; CDR3nt: TGCGCCAGCAGTGAGCGGGTAGCGGGAGTATACGAGCAGTACTTC
j_gene: TRBJ2-7; abundance: few; d_gene: TRBD2; v_gene: TRBV5-1; CDR3aa: CASSLGSSGSDEQYF; CDR3nt: TGCGCCAGCAGCTTGGGGTCTAGCGGGAGCGACGAGCAGTACTTC
j_gene: TRBJ2-2; abundance: .; d_gene: .; v_gene: TRBV11-2; CDR3aa: CASPPGRGDSRPGELFF; CDR3nt: TGTGCCAGCCCCCCCGGGCGGGGAGATTCTCGCCCCGGGGAGCTGTTTTTT
j_gene: TRBJ1-2; abundance: .; d_gene: TRBD1; v_gene: TRBV15; CDR3aa: CATSTDRVSGYTF; CDR3nt: TGTGCCACCAGCACGGACAGGGTTAGTGGCTACACCTTC
j_gene: TRBJ1-5; abundance: .; d_gene: .; v_gene: TRBV7-8; CDR3aa: CASSLASTVNNQPQHF; CDR3nt: TGTGCCAGCAGCTTGGCCTCGACAGTTAACAATCAGCCCCAGCATTTT
j_gene: TRBJ1-2; abundance: .; d_gene: .; v_gene: TRBV19; CDR3aa: CASNIGGGPGYGYTF; CDR3nt: TGTGCCAGTAACATAGGGGGGGGGCCGGGTTATGGCTACACCTTC
j_gene: TRBJ2-7; abundance: .; d_gene: .; v_gene: TRBV7-6; CDR3aa: CASSPSVGSYEQYF; CDR3nt: TGTGCCAGCAGCCCCAGCGTTGGATCCTACGAGCAGTACTTC
j_gene: TRBJ2-3; abundance: .; d_gene: .; v_gene: TRBV25-1; CDR3aa: CASSEPQGLGADTQYF; CDR3nt: TGTGCCAGCAGTGAACCACAGGGATTGGGGGCAGATACGCAGTATTTT
j_gene: TRBJ2-7; abundance: .; d_gene: TRBD2; v_gene: TRBV29-1; CDR3aa: CSVGGGRHEQYF; CDR3nt: TGCAGCGTGGGGGGGGGAAGGCACGAGCAGTACTTC